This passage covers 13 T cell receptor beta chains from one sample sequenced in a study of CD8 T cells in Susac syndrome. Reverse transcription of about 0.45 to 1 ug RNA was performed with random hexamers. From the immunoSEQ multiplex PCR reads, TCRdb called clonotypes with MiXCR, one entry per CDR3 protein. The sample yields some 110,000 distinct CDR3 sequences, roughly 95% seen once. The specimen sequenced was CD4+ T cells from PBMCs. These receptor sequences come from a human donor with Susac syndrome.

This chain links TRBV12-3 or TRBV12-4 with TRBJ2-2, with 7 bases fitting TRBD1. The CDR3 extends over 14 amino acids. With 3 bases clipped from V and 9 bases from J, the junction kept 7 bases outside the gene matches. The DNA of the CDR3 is TGTGCCAGCAGTTTGAACAGGGGTGCCCGGGAGCTGTTTTTT. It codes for CASSLNRGARELFF.

The DNA of the CDR3 is TGTGCCAGCAGGGACCCCCAGGATACGCAGTATTTT. As protein: CASRDPQDTQYF. This chain links TRBV2 with TRBJ2-3; no firm D call. In germline, CDR1 is SNHLY, CDR2 FYNNEI. V dropped 6 bases and J dropped 6 bases, with 10 bases sitting between them. The CDR3 has 12 amino acids.

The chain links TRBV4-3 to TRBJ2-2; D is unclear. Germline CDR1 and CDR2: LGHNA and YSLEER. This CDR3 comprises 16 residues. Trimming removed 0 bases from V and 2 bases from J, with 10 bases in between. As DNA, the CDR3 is TGCGCCAGCAGCCAAGATATGGGCCCCAACACCGGGGAGCTGTTTTTT. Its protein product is CASSQDMGPNTGELFF.

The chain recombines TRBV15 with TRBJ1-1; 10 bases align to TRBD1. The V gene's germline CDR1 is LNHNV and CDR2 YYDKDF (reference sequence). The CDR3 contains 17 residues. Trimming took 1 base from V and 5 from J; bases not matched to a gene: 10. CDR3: CATSRGQGARVGTEAFF. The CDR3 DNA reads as TGTGCCACCAGCAGAGGACAGGGGGCGCGAGTAGGGACTGAAGCTTTCTTT. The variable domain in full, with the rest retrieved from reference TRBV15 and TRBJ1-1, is DAMVIQNPRYQVTQFGKPVTLSCSQTLNHNVMYWYQQKSSQAPKLLFHYYDKDFNNEADTPDNFQSRRPNTSFCFLDIRSPGLGDTAMYLCATSRGQGARVGTEAFFGQGTRLTVV.

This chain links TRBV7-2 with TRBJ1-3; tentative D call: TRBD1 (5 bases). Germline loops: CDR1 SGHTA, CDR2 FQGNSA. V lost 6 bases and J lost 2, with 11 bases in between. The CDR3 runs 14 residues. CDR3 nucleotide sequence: TGTGCCAGCAGGGGGGTAGGGACTGGAAACACCATATATTTT. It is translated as CASRGVGTGNTIYF.

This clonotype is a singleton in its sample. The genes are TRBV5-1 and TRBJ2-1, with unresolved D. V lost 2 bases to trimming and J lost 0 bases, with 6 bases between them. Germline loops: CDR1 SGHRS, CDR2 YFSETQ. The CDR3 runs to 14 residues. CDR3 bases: TGCGCCAGCAGCTTTAGGAGCTCCTACAATGAGCAGTTCTTC. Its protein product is CASSFRSSYNEQFF.

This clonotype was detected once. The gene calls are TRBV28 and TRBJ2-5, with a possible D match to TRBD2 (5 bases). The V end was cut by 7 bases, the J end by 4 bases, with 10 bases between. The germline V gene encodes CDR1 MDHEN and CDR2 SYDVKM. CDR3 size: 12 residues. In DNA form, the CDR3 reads TGTGCCAGCACGGGGATTCTAGAGACCCAGTACTTC. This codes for CASTGILETQYF.

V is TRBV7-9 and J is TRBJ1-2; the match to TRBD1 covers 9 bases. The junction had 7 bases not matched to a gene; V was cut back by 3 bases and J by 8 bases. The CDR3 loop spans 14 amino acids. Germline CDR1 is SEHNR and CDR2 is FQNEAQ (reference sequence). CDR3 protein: CASSFPGTGLGYTF. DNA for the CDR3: TGTGCCAGCAGCTTTCCCGGGACAGGGCTCGGCTACACCTTC.

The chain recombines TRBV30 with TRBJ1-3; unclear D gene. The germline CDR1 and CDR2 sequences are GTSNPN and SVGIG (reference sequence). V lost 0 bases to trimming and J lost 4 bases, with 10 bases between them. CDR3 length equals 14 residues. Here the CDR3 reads CAWSVGFTGNTIYF. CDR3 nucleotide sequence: TGTGCCTGGAGTGTTGGGTTTACCGGAAACACCATATATTTT.

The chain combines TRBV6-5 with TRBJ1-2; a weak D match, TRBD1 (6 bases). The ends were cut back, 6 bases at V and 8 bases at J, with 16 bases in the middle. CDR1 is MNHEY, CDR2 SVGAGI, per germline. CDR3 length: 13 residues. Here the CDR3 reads CASRLLGGEGYTF. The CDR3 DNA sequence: TGTGCCAGCAGACTACTGGGGGGCGAAGGCTACACCTTC.

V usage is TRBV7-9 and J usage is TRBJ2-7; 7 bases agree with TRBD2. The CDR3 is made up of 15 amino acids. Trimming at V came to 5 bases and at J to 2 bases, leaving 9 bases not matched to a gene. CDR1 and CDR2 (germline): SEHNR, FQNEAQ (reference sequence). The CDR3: CASSPGRDWTYEQYF. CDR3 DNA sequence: TGTGCCAGCAGCCCGGGGAGGGATTGGACCTACGAGCAGTACTTC.

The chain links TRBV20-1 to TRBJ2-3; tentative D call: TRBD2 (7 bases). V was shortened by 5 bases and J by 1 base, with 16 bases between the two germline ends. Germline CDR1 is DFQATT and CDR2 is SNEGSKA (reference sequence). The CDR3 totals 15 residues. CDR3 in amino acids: CSAQGKRGGTDTQYF. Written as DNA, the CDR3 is TGCAGTGCTCAGGGGAAGCGGGGTGGCACAGATACGCAGTATTTT.

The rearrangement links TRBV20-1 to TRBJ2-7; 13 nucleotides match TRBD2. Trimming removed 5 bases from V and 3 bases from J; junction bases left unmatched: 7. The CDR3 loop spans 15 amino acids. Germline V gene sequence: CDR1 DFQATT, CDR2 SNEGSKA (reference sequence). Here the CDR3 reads CSARPGTSGNYEQYF. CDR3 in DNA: TGCAGTGCTCGTCCCGGGACTAGCGGGAACTACGAGCAGTACTTC.